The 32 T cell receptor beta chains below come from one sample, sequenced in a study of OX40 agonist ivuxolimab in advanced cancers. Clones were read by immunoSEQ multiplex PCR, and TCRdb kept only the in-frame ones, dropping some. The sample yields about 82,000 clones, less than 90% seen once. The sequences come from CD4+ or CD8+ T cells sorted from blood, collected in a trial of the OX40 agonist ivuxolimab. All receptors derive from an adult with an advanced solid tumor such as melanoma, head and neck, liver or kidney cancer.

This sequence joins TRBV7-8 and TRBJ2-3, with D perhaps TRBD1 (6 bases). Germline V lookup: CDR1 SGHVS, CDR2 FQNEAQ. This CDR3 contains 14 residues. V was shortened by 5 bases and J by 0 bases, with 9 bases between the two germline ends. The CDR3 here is CASSRGQSTDTQYF. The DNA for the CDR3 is TGTGCCAGCAGCAGAGGACAGAGCACAGATACGCAGTATTTT.

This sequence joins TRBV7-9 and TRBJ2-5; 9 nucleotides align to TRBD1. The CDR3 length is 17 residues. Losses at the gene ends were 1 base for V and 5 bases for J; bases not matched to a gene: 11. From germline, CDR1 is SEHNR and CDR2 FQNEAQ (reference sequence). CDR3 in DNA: TGTGCCAGCAGCTTAGTCCTACAGGGGGCGGGTCGGGAGACCCAGTACTTC. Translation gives CASSLVLQGAGRETQYF.

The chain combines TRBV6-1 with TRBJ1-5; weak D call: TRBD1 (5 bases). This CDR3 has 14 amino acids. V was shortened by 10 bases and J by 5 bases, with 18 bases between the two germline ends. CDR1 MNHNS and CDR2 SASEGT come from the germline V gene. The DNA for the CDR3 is TGTGCCACCAGGGCCCCCGGAGGGTATCAGCCCCAGCATTTT. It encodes CATRAPGGYQPQHF.

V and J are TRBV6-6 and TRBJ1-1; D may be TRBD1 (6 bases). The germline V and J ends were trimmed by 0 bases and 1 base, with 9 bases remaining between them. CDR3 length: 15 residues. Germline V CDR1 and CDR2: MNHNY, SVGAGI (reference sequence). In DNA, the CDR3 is TGTGCCAGCAGTTACTCGTCACAGGGGAACACTGAAGCTTTCTTT. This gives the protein CASSYSSQGNTEAFF.

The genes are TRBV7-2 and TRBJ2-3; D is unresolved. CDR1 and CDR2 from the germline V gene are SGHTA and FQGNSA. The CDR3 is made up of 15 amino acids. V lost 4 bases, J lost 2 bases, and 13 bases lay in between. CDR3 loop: CASSSQTPYTDTQYF. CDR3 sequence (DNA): TGTGCCAGCAGCTCCCAGACCCCCTACACAGATACGCAGTATTTT.

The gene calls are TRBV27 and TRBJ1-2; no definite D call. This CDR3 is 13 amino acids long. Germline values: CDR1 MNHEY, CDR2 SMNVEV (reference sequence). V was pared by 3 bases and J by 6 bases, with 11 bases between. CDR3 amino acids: CASSFSLWDGYTF. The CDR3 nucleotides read TGTGCCAGCAGTTTTTCCCTCTGGGATGGCTACACCTTC.

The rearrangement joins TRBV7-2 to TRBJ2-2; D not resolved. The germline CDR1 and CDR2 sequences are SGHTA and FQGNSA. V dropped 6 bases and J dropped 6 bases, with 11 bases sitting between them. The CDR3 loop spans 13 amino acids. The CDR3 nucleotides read TGTGCCAGCAGTCCCAGTCGGGCCGGGGAGCTGTTTTTT. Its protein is CASSPSRAGELFF.

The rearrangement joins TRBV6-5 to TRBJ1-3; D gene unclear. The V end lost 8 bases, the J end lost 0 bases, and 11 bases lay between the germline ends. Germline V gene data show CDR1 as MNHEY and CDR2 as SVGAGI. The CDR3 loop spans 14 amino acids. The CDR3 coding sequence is TGTGCCAGCTACCGGGATAGCTCTGGAAACACCATATATTTT. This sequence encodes CASYRDSSGNTIYF.

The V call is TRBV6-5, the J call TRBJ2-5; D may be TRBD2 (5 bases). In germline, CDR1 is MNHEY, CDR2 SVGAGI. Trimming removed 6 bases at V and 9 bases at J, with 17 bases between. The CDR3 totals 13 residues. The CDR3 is CASRNGLAEAQYF. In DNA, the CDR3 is TGTGCCAGCAGGAACGGACTCGCGGAGGCCCAGTACTTC.

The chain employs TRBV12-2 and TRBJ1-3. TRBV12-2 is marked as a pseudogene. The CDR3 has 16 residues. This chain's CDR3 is CASRLAVGSSGNTIYF. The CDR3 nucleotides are TGTGCAAGTCGCTTAGCTGTGGGGAGCTCTGGAAACACCATATATTTT.

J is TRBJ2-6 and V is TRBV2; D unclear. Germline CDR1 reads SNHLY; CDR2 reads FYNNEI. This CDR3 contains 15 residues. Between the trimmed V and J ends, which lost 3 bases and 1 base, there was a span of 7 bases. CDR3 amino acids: CASSDVRSGANVLTF. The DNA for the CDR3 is TGTGCCAGCAGTGACGTTAGATCTGGGGCCAACGTCCTGACTTTC.

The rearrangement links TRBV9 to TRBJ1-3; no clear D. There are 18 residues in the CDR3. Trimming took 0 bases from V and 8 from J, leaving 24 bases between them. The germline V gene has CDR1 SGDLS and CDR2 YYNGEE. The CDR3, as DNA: TGTGCCAGCAGCGTAGCTGGAGGTGAGGGTCCCCTCGGACACACCATATATTTT. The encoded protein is CASSVAGGEGPLGHTIYF.

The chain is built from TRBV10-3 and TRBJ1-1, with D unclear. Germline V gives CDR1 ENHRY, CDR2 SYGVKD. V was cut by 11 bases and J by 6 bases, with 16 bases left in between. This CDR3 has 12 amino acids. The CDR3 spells CASSRESAEAFF. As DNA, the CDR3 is TGTGCCTCGTCTCGGGAATCCGCTGAAGCTTTCTTT.

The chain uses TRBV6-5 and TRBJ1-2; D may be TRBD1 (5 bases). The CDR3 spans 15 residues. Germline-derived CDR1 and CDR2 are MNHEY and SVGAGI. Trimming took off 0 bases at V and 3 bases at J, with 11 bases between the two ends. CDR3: CASSYSMDIHYGYTF. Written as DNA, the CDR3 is TGTGCCAGCAGTTACTCGATGGACATCCACTATGGCTACACCTTC.

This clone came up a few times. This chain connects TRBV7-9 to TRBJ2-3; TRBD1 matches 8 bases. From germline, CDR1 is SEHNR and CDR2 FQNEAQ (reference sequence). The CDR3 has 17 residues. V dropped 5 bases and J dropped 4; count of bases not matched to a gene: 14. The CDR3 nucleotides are TGTGCCAGCAGCCCTTCTCGACAGGGGTTGTTTGCAGATACGCAGTATTTT. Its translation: CASSPSRQGLFADTQYF. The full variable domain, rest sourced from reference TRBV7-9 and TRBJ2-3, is DTGVSQNPRHKITKRGQNVTFRCDPISEHNRLYWYRQTLGQGPEFLTYFQNEAQLEKSRLLSDRFSAERPKGSFSTLEIQRTEQGDSAMYLCASSPSRQGLFADTQYFGPGTRLTVL.

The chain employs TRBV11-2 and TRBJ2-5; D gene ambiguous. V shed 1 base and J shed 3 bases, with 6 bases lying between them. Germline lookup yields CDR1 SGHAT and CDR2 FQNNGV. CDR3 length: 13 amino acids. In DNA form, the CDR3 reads TGTGCCAGCAGCTTAGTGTCCAAAGAGACCCAGTACTTC. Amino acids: CASSLVSKETQYF.

CDR3 bases: TGTGCCAGCTCACCCCCGGACAGTAGGGAGACCCAGTACTTC. It codes for CASSPPDSRETQYF. V is TRBV18 and J is TRBJ2-5; TRBD1 is a possible D gene (6 bases). V lost 3 bases to trimming and J lost 5 bases, with 13 bases between them. CDR1 and CDR2 (germline): KGHSH, LQKENI. This CDR3 is 14 amino acids long.

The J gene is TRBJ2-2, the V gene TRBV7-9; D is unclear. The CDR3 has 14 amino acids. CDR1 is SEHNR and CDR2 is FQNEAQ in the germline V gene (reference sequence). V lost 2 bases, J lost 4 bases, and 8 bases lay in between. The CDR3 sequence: CASSLKAATGELFF. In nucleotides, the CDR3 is TGTGCCAGCAGCTTAAAGGCAGCCACCGGGGAGCTGTTTTTT.

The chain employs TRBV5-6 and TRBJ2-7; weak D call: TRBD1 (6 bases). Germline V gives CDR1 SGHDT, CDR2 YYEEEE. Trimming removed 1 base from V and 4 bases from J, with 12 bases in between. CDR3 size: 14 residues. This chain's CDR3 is CASSLQGNRYEQYF. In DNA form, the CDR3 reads TGTGCCAGCAGCTTGCAGGGGAATAGGTACGAGCAGTACTTC.

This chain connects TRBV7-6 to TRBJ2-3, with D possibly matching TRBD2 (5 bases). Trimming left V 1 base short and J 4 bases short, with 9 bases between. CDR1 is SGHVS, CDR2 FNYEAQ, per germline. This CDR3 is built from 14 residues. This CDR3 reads CASSLGGWADTQYF. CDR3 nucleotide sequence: TGTGCCAGCAGCTTAGGAGGGTGGGCAGATACGCAGTATTTT. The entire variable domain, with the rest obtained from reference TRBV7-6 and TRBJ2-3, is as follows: GAGVSQSPRYKVTKRGQDVALRCDPISGHVSLYWYRQALGQGPEFLTYFNYEAQQDKSGLPNDRFSAERPEGSISTLTIQRTEQRDSAMYRCASSLGGWADTQYFGPGTRLTVL.

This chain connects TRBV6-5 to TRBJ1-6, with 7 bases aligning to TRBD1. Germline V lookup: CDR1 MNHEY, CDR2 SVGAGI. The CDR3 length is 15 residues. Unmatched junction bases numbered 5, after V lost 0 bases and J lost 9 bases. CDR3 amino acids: CASSYSGGRRSPLHF. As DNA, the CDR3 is TGTGCCAGCAGTTACTCAGGGGGCCGTCGTTCACCCCTCCACTTT.

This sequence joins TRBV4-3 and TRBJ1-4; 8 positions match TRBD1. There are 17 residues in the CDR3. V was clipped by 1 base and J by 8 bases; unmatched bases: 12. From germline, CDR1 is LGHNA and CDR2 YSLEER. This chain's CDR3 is CASSQARRTGIGEKLFF. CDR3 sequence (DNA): TGCGCCAGCAGCCAAGCTCGCCGGACAGGGATTGGAGAAAAACTGTTTTTT.

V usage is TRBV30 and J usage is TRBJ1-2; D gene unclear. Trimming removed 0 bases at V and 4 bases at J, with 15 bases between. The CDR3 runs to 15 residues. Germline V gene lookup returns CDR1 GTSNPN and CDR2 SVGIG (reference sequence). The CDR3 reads CAWSVFEGSGYGYTF. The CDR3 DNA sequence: TGTGCCTGGAGTGTATTTGAGGGAAGTGGCTATGGCTACACCTTC.

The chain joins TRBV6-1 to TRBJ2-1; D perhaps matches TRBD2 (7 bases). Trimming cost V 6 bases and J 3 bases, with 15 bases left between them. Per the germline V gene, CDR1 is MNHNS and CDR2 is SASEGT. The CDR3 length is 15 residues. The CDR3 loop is CASSLEGGGYNEQFF. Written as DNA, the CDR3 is TGTGCCAGCAGCCTAGAGGGGGGGGGCTACAATGAGCAGTTCTTC.

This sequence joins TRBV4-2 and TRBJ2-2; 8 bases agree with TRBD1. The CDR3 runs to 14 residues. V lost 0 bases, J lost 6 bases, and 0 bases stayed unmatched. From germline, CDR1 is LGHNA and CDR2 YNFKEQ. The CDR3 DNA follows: TGTGCCAGCAGCCAAGAACAGGGGGCCGGGGAGCTGTTTTTT. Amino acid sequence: CASSQEQGAGELFF.

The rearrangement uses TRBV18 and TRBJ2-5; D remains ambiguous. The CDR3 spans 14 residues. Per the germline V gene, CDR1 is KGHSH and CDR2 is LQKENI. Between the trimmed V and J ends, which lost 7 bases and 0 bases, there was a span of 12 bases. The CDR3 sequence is CASFPGLDQETQYF. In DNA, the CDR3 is TGTGCCAGCTTCCCCGGGCTAGACCAAGAGACCCAGTACTTC. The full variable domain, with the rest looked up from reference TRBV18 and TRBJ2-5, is NAGVMQNPRHLVRRRGQEARLRCSPMKGHSHVYWYRQLPEEGLKFMVYLQKENIIDESGMPKERFSAEFPKEGPSILRIQQVVRGDSAAYFCASFPGLDQETQYFGPGTRLLVL.

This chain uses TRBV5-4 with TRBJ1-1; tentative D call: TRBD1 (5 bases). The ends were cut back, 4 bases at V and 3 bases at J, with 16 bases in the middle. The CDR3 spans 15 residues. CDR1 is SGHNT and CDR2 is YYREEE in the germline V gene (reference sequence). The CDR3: CASSIQGFTYTEAFF. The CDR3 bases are TGTGCCAGCAGCATCCAGGGATTTACGTACACTGAAGCTTTCTTT.

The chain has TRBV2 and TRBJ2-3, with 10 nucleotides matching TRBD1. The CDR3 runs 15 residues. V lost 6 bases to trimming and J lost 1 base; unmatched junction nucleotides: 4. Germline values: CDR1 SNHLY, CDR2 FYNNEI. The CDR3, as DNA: TGTGCCAGCAGCATAGACAGGGGGCGCACAGATACGCAGTATTTT. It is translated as CASSIDRGRTDTQYF.

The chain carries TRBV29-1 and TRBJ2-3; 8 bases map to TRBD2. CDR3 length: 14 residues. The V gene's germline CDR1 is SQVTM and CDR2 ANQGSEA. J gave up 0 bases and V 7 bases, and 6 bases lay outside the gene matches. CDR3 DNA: TGCAGCGGCCGACTAGCGCTAAGCACAGATACGCAGTATTTT. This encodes CSGRLALSTDTQYF.

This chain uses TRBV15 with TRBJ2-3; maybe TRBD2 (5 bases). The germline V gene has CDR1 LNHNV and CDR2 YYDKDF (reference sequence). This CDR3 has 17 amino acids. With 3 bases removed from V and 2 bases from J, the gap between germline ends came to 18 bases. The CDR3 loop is CATSRGRGERPTDTQYF. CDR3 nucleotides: TGTGCCACCAGCAGGGGTAGAGGTGAGCGGCCCACAGATACGCAGTATTTT.

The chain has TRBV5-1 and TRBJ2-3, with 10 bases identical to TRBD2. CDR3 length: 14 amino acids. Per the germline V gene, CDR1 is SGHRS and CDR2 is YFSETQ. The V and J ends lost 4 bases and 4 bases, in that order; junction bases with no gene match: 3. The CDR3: CASSAGTSADTQYF. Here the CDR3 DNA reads TGCGCCAGCAGCGCCGGGACTAGCGCAGATACGCAGTATTTT.

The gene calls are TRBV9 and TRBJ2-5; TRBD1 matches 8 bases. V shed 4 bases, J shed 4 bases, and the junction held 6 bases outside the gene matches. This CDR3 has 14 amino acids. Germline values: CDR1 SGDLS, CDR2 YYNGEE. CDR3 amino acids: CASSPRTGLETQYF. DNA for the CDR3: TGTGCCAGCAGCCCACGGACAGGGTTAGAGACCCAGTACTTC.